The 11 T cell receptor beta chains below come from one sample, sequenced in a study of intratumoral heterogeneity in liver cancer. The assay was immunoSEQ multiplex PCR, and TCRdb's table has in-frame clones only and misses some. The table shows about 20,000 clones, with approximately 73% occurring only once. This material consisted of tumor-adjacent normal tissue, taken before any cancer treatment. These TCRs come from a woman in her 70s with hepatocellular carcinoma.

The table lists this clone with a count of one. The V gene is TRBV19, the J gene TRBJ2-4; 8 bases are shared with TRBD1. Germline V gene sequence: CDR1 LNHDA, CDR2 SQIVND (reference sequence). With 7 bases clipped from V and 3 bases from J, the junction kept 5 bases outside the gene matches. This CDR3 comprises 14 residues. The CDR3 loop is CASTPDRDKNIQYF. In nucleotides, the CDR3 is TGTGCCAGTACCCCGGACAGGGACAAAAACATTCAGTACTTC.

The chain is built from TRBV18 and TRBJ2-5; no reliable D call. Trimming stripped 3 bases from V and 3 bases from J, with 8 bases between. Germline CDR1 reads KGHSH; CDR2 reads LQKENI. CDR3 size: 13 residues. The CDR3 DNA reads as TGTGCCAGCTCACCTTATGAGAAAGAGACCCAGTACTTC. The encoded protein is CASSPYEKETQYF.

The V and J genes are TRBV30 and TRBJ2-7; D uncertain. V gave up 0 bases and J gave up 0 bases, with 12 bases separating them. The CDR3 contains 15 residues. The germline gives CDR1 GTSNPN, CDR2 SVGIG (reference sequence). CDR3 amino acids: CAWSVPGSSSYEQYF. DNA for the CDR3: TGTGCCTGGAGTGTACCCGGGTCAAGCTCCTACGAGCAGTACTTC.

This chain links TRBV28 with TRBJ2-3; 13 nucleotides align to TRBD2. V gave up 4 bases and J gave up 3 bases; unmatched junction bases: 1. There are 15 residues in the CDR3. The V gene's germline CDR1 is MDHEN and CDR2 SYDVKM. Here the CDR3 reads CASSSTSGRTDTQYF. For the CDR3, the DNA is TGTGCCAGCAGTTCGACTAGCGGGAGGACAGATACGCAGTATTTT.

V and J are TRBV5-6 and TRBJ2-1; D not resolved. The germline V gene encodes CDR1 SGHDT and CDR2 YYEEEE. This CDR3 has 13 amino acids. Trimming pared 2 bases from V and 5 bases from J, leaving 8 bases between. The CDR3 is CASSFGPDNEQFF. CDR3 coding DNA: TGTGCCAGCAGCTTTGGTCCCGACAATGAGCAGTTCTTC.

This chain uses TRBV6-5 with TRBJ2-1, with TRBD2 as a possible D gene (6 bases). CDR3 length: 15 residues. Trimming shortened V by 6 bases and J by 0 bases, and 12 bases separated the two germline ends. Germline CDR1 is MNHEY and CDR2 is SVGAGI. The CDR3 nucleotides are TGTGCCAGCAGCACTAGCCAGGGCTCCTACAATGAGCAGTTCTTC. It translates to CASSTSQGSYNEQFF.

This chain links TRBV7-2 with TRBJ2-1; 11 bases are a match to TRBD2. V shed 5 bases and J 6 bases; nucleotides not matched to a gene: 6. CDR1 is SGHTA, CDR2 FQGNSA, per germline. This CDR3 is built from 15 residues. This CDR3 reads CASSRTSGRLNEQFF. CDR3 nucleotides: TGTGCCAGCAGCCGGACTAGCGGGCGACTCAATGAGCAGTTCTTC.

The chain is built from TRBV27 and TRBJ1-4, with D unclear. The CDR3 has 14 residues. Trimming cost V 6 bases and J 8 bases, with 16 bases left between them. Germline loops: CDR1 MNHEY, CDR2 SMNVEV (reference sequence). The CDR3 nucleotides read TGTGCCAGCAGCCTAAACCCCGCGGGAGAAAAACTGTTTTTT. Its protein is CASSLNPAGEKLFF. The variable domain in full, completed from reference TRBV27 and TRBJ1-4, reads EAQVTQNPRYLITVTGKKLTVTCSQNMNHEYMSWYRQDPGLGLRQIYYSMNVEVTDKGDVPEGYKVSRKEKRNFPLILESPSPNQTSLYFCASSLNPAGEKLFFGSGTQLSVL.

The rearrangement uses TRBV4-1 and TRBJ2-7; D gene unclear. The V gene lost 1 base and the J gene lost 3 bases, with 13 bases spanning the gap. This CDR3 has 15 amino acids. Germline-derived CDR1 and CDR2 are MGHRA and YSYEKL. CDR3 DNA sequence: TGCGCCAGCAGCCAAGTCGAGCAGAGTGGCTACGAGCAGTACTTC. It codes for CASSQVEQSGYEQYF.

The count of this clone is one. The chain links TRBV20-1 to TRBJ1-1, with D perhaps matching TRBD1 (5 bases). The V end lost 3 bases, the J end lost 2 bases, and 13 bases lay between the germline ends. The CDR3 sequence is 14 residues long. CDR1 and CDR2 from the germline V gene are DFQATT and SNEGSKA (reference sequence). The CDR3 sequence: CSASSLGTNTEAFF. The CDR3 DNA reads TGCAGTGCTAGTTCCTTGGGGACTAACACTGAAGCTTTCTTT.

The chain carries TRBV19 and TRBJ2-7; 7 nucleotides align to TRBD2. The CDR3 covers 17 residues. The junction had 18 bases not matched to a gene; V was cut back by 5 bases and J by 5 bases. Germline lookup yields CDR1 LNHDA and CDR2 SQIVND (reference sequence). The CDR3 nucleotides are TGTGCCAGTAGTCCCAAAGTAGGGCGGGAGCGTTCCAACGAGCAGTACTTC. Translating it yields CASSPKVGRERSNEQYF.